A single T cell receptor beta chain is shown here with its context. The data stem from a study of cytomegalovirus exposure and HLA in healthy donors. In the PCR, 60 Vbeta and 13 Jbeta primers were used. The method was immunoSEQ multiplex PCR; TCRdb's version includes in-frame clones alone and lacks a portion of them. This listing includes tens of thousands of clones. The CDR3 is 15 amino acids. V lost 2 bases, J lost 5 bases, and 4 bases stayed unmatched. Germline V gene data show CDR1 as SEHNR and CDR2 as FQNEAQ (reference sequence). The V gene is TRBV7-9, the J gene TRBJ2-1, with 9 bases lining up with TRBD2. This sequence was found in a woman aged 25 to 39 in good health and CMV-seropositive. Sequencing was carried out using PBMCs. The CDR3 DNA is TGTGCCAGCAGCTTAATAGCGGGGGATGACAATGAGCAGTTCTTC. Amino acid sequence: CASSLIAGDDNEQFF.